Following are 2 T cell receptor beta chains from one sample sequenced in a study of somatic mutations in cytotoxic T cells in rheumatoid arthritis. TCRdb's table, derived via immunoSEQ multiplex PCR, lists solely in-frame clones and lacks some. The sample contains some 20,000 clones, about four fifths of which appear only once. Sequencing input: CD8+ T cells sorted from blood. The receptors come from an adult with rheumatoid arthritis.

The J gene is TRBJ1-5, the V gene TRBV27; 7 bases line up with TRBD1. The CDR3 length is 15 residues. V was clipped by 3 bases and J by 7 bases; unmatched bases: 9. Germline CDR1 and CDR2: MNHEY and SMNVEV (reference sequence). This CDR3 reads CASSLSPGGRQPQHF. The CDR3 DNA reads as TGTGCCAGCAGTTTGTCCCCAGGGGGTAGGCAGCCCCAGCATTTT.

The CDR3 spells CASSGGRGGRIDTQYF. The DNA of the CDR3 is TGTGCCAGCAGTGGAGGGCGGGGGGGCCGAATAGATACGCAGTATTTT. This chain links TRBV2 with TRBJ2-3; 9 bases agree with TRBD2. Germline V gives CDR1 SNHLY, CDR2 FYNNEI. V lost 4 bases, J lost 5 bases, and 10 bases stayed unmatched. The CDR3 spans 16 residues.